One and the same sample provided the 26 T cell receptor beta chains below, sequenced in a study of blood T cell repertoires in COVID-19. The protocol was immunoSEQ multiplex PCR, while the TCRdb copy is restricted to in-frame clones and leaves out a portion. Among under 95,000 clones listed, about 89% were seen once. The material sequenced was peripheral blood. The receptor set was obtained from a human donor with acute or convalescent COVID-19. The donor label of this sample is uncertain.

In nucleotides, the CDR3 is TGTGCCAGCAGTTACTCGGGGCACAACACTGAAGCTTTCTTT. Its protein is CASSYSGHNTEAFF. The chain carries TRBV6-5 and TRBJ1-1; D is perhaps TRBD1 (5 bases). CDR1 and CDR2 from the germline V gene are MNHEY and SVGAGI. CDR3 length: 14 amino acids. The V end was cut by 0 bases, the J end by 2 bases, with 7 bases between.

The V call is TRBV11-2, the J call TRBJ2-3; D not resolved. Trimming left V 2 bases short and J 2 bases short, with 8 bases between. The CDR3 is made up of 14 amino acids. CDR1 is SGHAT and CDR2 is FQNNGV in the germline V gene. CDR3 coding DNA: TGTGCCAGCAGCTTAAACAGAAACACAGATACGCAGTATTTT. This encodes CASSLNRNTDTQYF.

V usage is TRBV7-8 and J usage is TRBJ1-3; TRBD1 aligns across 10 bases. Germline assignment: CDR1 SGHVS and CDR2 FQNEAQ. The CDR3 extends over 17 amino acids. J lost 1 base, V lost 1 base, and 4 bases had no gene match. CDR3 bases: TGTGCCAGCAGCTTAGTAATGGGACAGGGGTCTGGAAACACCATATATTTT. This gives the protein CASSLVMGQGSGNTIYF.

The V gene is TRBV9, the J gene TRBJ2-5; 8 bases fit TRBD2. V shed 0 bases, J shed 1 base, and the junction held 5 bases outside the gene matches. CDR1 is SGDLS and CDR2 is YYNGEE in the germline V gene. The CDR3 is made up of 16 amino acids. CDR3 residues: CASSVGGGLLQETQYF. DNA for the CDR3: TGTGCCAGCAGCGTAGGCGGGGGGCTTCTCCAAGAGACCCAGTACTTC.

The J gene is TRBJ1-6, the V gene TRBV9, with D possibly TRBD1 on 5 matching bases. The germline V gene encodes CDR1 SGDLS and CDR2 YYNGEE. CDR3 length equals 15 residues. V gave up 0 bases and J gave up 8 bases, with 12 bases separating them. The CDR3 nucleotides are TGTGCCAGCAGCGTAGGGGGCAGGGCCGATTCACCCCTCCACTTT. Translating it yields CASSVGGRADSPLHF.

The V call is TRBV5-8, the J call TRBJ2-3; 10 nucleotides align to TRBD2. This CDR3 has 16 amino acids. J was trimmed by 2 bases and V by 2 bases; bases with no gene match: 5. Germline V gene lookup returns CDR1 SGHTS and CDR2 YDEGEE. The CDR3 region is CASSFGTSGVTDTQYF. The CDR3 DNA sequence: TGTGCCAGCAGCTTTGGCACTAGCGGGGTCACAGATACGCAGTATTTT.

This clone was seen only a few times. The CDR3 is CASSRNSGAGGSYEQYF. CDR3 DNA sequence: TGTGCCAGCAGTAGAAATTCAGGGGCGGGGGGCTCCTACGAGCAGTACTTC. This rearrangement joins TRBV28 to TRBJ2-7, with 8 nucleotides matching TRBD2. Per germline, CDR1 MDHEN and CDR2 SYDVKM. There are 17 residues in the CDR3. Trimming cost V 5 bases and J 0 bases; bases outside gene matches: 12.

The rearrangement joins TRBV6-5 to TRBJ1-3; 7 bases align to TRBD1. The V gene end was trimmed by 8 bases and the J gene end by 3 bases; junction bases not matched to a gene: 7. The germline V gene encodes CDR1 MNHEY and CDR2 SVGAGI. The CDR3 runs 14 residues. Here the CDR3 DNA reads TGTGCCAGCCGTCAGGGGGTCATTGGAAACACCATATATTTT. Protein sequence: CASRQGVIGNTIYF.

This clone was observed at least ten times. The rearrangement uses TRBV10-2 and TRBJ1-3; D uncertain. The CDR3 runs to 15 residues. Germline CDR1 WSHSY, CDR2 SAAADI. Between the trimmed V and J ends, which lost 8 bases and 0 bases, there was a span of 14 bases. CDR3 coding DNA: TGCGCCAGCGGAATTGACCGGAGCTCTGGAAACACCATATATTTT. Amino acids: CASGIDRSSGNTIYF.

CDR3 amino acids: CASSLFADGEAFF. The CDR3 DNA reads TGTGCCAGCAGCTTATTCGCGGATGGTGAAGCTTTCTTT. The chain is built from TRBV7-9 and TRBJ1-1; no clear D gene. With 2 bases removed from V and 7 bases from J, the gap between germline ends came to 11 bases. Per the germline V gene, CDR1 is SEHNR and CDR2 is FQNEAQ (reference sequence). This CDR3 region has 13 residues.

The chain links TRBV7-9 to TRBJ2-3; 11 nucleotides match TRBD2. This CDR3 has 15 amino acids. J gave up 4 bases and V 3 bases, and 3 bases lay outside the gene matches. Germline V lookup: CDR1 SEHNR, CDR2 FQNEAQ (reference sequence). The CDR3 here is CASSFYSGGADTQYF. In DNA form, the CDR3 reads TGTGCCAGCAGCTTTTATAGCGGGGGGGCAGATACGCAGTATTTT.

This chain connects TRBV28 to TRBJ1-2; 10 bases are shared with TRBD1. Losses at the gene ends were 6 bases for V and 5 bases for J; bases not matched to a gene: 9. The CDR3 has 15 amino acids. From germline, CDR1 is MDHEN and CDR2 SYDVKM. The CDR3 coding sequence is TGTGCCAGCAGCCCCGGGACAGGGGAGAGGTATGGCTACACCTTC. Translation: CASSPGTGERYGYTF.

This clone was recorded once. V is TRBV25-1 and J is TRBJ2-7; D may be TRBD1 (6 bases). Germline-derived CDR1 and CDR2 are MGHDK and SYGVNS. The CDR3 spans 11 residues. Trimming stripped 9 bases from V and 4 bases from J, with 10 bases between. CDR3 nucleotides: TGTGCCAGTCGAGGGGGATACGAGCAGTACTTC. Translated: CASRGGYEQYF.

This rearrangement joins TRBV6-2 or TRBV6-3 to TRBJ1-5, with D perhaps TRBD1 (6 bases). CDR1 MNHEY and CDR2 SVGEGT come from the germline V gene. The ends were cut back, 5 bases at V and 1 base at J, with 18 bases in the middle. This CDR3 comprises 17 residues. The CDR3 nucleotides are TGTGCCAGCAGTCCGCCGCTAGGACAGATAAGCAATCAGCCCCAGCATTTT. It is translated as CASSPPLGQISNQPQHF.

The sample holds a few counts of this clone. This chain links TRBV28 with TRBJ2-3; 12 positions agree with TRBD1. From germline, CDR1 is MDHEN and CDR2 SYDVKM. The CDR3 runs to 15 residues. V lost 5 bases and J lost 4; bases outside the gene matches: 4. The CDR3 region is CASSRDRGPPDTQYF. CDR3 sequence (DNA): TGTGCCAGCAGTCGGGACAGGGGGCCCCCAGATACGCAGTATTTT.

The sample holds many counts of this clone. The CDR3 reads CASSDRQGRGPKNIQYF. The CDR3 DNA reads as TGTGCCAGTAGCGATAGACAGGGTAGGGGGCCCAAAAACATTCAGTACTTC. This chain joins TRBV19 and TRBJ2-4, with TRBD1 matching over 7 bases. V lost 6 bases, J lost 2 bases, and 13 bases stayed unmatched. The CDR3 consists of 17 residues. Germline CDR1 is LNHDA and CDR2 is SQIVND (reference sequence).

The rearrangement joins TRBV28 to TRBJ2-7; TRBD2 might be the D (6 bases). CDR3 length: 15 amino acids. V was shortened by 5 bases and J by 6 bases, with 20 bases between the two germline ends. The germline V gene has CDR1 MDHEN and CDR2 SYDVKM. CDR3 DNA: TGTGCCAGCAGTCCCCGGACCAGGTTGGGGGGCGAGCAGTACTTC. This gives the protein CASSPRTRLGGEQYF.

J is TRBJ1-2 and V is TRBV6-5; weak D call: TRBD1 (6 bases). V lost 0 bases to trimming and J lost 2 bases, with 13 bases between them. This CDR3 is 16 amino acids long. Per germline, CDR1 MNHEY and CDR2 SVGAGI. This CDR3 reads CASSYSDRLRNYGYTF. CDR3 nucleotide sequence: TGTGCCAGCAGTTACTCCGACAGGCTTAGGAACTATGGCTACACCTTC.

CDR3 residues: CASEASPSTDTQYF. In DNA, the CDR3 is TGTGCCAGCGAGGCGAGCCCGAGCACAGATACGCAGTATTTT. This chain joins TRBV5-4 and TRBJ2-3; D gene ambiguous. The CDR3 runs 14 residues. Germline assignment: CDR1 SGHNT and CDR2 YYREEE (reference sequence). Trimming left V 7 bases short and J 0 bases short, with 12 bases between.

The chain recombines TRBV4-1 with TRBJ1-3, with D uncertain. The germline V and J ends were trimmed by 4 bases and 4 bases, with 5 bases remaining between them. The length of the CDR3 is 12 residues. Germline assignment: CDR1 MGHRA and CDR2 YSYEKL. Here the CDR3 DNA reads TGCGCCAGCAGCCTTGGCGGAAACACCATATATTTT. Translation: CASSLGGNTIYF.

The chain is built from TRBV19 and TRBJ2-3, with TRBD2 identical over 12 bases. CDR1 is LNHDA and CDR2 is SQIVND in the germline V gene (reference sequence). The CDR3 has 16 residues. Trimming removed 1 base from V and 6 bases from J; junction bases left unmatched: 5. The CDR3 DNA reads TGTGCCAGTAGTATAGGACTAGCGGGGGCCGGGGATACGCAGTATTTT. It is translated as CASSIGLAGAGDTQYF.

The rearrangement joins TRBV9 to TRBJ2-5, with 10 bases aligning to TRBD2. Germline V CDR1 and CDR2: SGDLS, YYNGEE. V was pared by 3 bases and J by 5 bases, with 19 bases of the junction left unmatched. The CDR3 consists of 19 residues. CDR3 sequence (DNA): TGTGCCAGCAGCGAGCTACATGGGACTAGCGACCTCCGTCGGGAGACCCAGTACTTC. Protein: CASSELHGTSDLRRETQYF. The full variable domain, its missing parts supplied by reference TRBV9 and TRBJ2-5, is DSGVTQTPKHLITATGQRVTLRCSPRSGDLSVYWYQQSLDQGLQFLIQYYNGEERAKGNILERFSAQQFPDLHSELNLSSLELGDSALYFCASSELHGTSDLRRETQYFGPGTRLLVL.

The chain carries TRBV30 and TRBJ2-7; TRBD1 matches 9 bases. Germline values: CDR1 GTSNPN, CDR2 SVGIG (reference sequence). The CDR3 covers 13 residues. V was pared by 6 bases and J by 9 bases, with 12 bases of the junction left unmatched. DNA of the CDR3: TGTGCCTGCACCCGGGACAGGGAGAAAGGGCAGTACTTC. It codes for CACTRDREKGQYF.

The chain is built from TRBV2 and TRBJ2-7; 9 positions match TRBD1. V dropped 10 bases and J dropped 2; count of bases not matched to a gene: 6. This CDR3 is 13 amino acids long. Per germline, CDR1 SNHLY and CDR2 FYNNEI. CDR3 sequence reads: CANHGTGPYEQYF. Written as DNA, the CDR3 is TGTGCCAACCACGGGACAGGGCCCTACGAGCAGTACTTC.

This clone was seen more than once but under ten times. The chain uses TRBV12-5 and TRBJ2-1; TRBD1 might be the D (6 bases). V gave up 0 bases and J gave up 3 bases, with 12 bases separating them. The CDR3 runs 16 residues. Germline V lookup: CDR1 LGHNT, CDR2 FRNRAP. CDR3 residues: CASGLVGTLNYNEQFF. The CDR3 DNA sequence: TGTGCTAGTGGTTTGGTAGGGACACTCAACTACAATGAGCAGTTCTTC.

The chain is built from TRBV11-3 and TRBJ2-5; 7 nucleotides match TRBD2. The CDR3 runs 16 residues. V gave up 0 bases and J gave up 1 base; unmatched junction bases: 5. Germline CDR1 is SGHNT and CDR2 is YENEEA. The CDR3 protein is CASSLDQASGQETQYF. DNA of the CDR3: TGTGCCAGCAGCTTAGATCAGGCTAGCGGCCAAGAGACCCAGTACTTC.